The 7 T cell receptor beta chains presented below share a single source sample, sequenced in a study of identical twins. TCRdb analysed the 5' RACE reads with MiXCR anew, one entry per CDR3 protein. Of 1.5 million to 2 million distinct CDR3 sequences listed, around 33% are singletons. Sequenced material: cord blood. The receptors derive from a newborn girl in good health.

The gene calls are TRBV20-1 and TRBJ1-2, with a possible D match to TRBD1 (5 bases). CDR1 DFQATT and CDR2 SNEGSKA come from the germline V gene (reference sequence). The CDR3 length is 14 residues. Trimming removed 1 base at V and 0 bases at J, with 9 bases between. This CDR3 is CSARGDPSNYGYTF. In nucleotides, the CDR3 is TGCAGTGCTAGAGGGGACCCTTCTAACTATGGCTACACCTTC.

The V gene is TRBV20-1, the J gene TRBJ2-1; D is possibly TRBD1 (6 bases). The DNA end is more similar to TRBJ2-7, so the J call may be wrong. The CDR3 has 16 residues. The germline V gene encodes CDR1 DFQATT and CDR2 SNEGSKA (reference sequence). CDR3 in DNA: TGCAGTGCCGACGACAGGCCCCTTAGCTCCTACAATGAGCAGTACTTC. Translated: CSADDRPLSSYNEQYF.

The chain uses TRBV4-2 and TRBJ2-1; 15 nucleotides line up with TRBD2. The ends lost 1 base at V and 4 bases at J; junction bases unmatched: 11. Germline V CDR1 and CDR2: LGHNA, YNFKEQ. The CDR3 sequence is 20 residues long. DNA of the CDR3: TGTGCCAGCAGCCAAGCTTCCGGGACTAGCGGGGGGCCTTCGTACAATGAGCAGTTCTTC. This gives the protein CASSQASGTSGGPSYNEQFF.

The gene calls are TRBV5-1 and TRBJ2-5; D perhaps matches TRBD1 (6 bases). Germline CDR1 and CDR2: SGHRS and YFSETQ. The V end lost 3 bases, the J end lost 2 bases, and 17 bases lay between the germline ends. This CDR3 region has 16 residues. CDR3 coding DNA: TGCGCCAGCAGCTCGATTATACAGGGTCGGCAAGAGACCCAGTACTTC. This codes for CASSSIIQGRQETQYF.

This clonotype has only one observation. CDR3 nucleotides: TGTGCCAGCAGAAAACAGGGGGCAGGCTACACCTTC. It encodes CASRKQGAGYTF. The chain carries TRBV7-2 and TRBJ1-2; TRBD1 aligns across 9 bases. The germline V gene has CDR1 SGHTA and CDR2 FQGNSA. The CDR3 has 12 amino acids. J lost 8 bases, V lost 6 bases, and 4 bases had no gene match.

This clonotype was recorded only once. The chain couples TRBV12-3 or TRBV12-4 to TRBJ2-5; 8 bases are a match to TRBD2. The J call is in doubt because the DNA end fits TRBJ2-7 better. The CDR3 has 13 amino acids. This chain's CDR3 is CASSSGRSREQYF. The CDR3 region has the DNA TGTGCCAGCAGCAGCGGGAGAAGCCGCGAGCAGTACTTC.

The rearrangement joins TRBV7-9 to TRBJ2-1; either TRBD1 or TRBD2 may supply D (5 bases each). Near its end, the DNA agrees better with TRBJ2-7, so the J call may be wrong. The length of the CDR3 is 13 residues. CDR1 and CDR2 from the germline V gene are SEHNR and FQNEAQ (reference sequence). CDR3 in amino acids: CASDGASYNEQYF. The CDR3 nucleotides are TGTGCCAGCGACGGGGCTTCCTACAATGAGCAGTACTTC.